The entry that follows covers one T cell receptor (beta chain) sequence. Its antigen is not yet known. Base-call qualities are not available, and no considerably larger clone is one nucleotide away. This sample stems from a study of naive CD8 T cells in extremely preterm neonates (dated by TCRdb to about 2017). Looking at the study overall: The age range of the adult participants is stated as 25-50 years in the abstract but as 20-50 years in the methods. TCRbeta CDR3 repertoires of sorted naive CD8+ T cells were compared across four age groups: extremely preterm neonates, term neonates, young children and adults.

The peripheral blood donors were five healthy children aged about 15-56 months who were having elective routine surgery, plus five healthy nonsmoking adults. The adult controls were healthy nonsmokers between roughly 20 and 55 years old, with a median age of 39 years. A FACSAria III cell sorter was used to sort live, Annexin V-negative naive CD8+ T cells (CD3+CD8+CD45RA+CCR7+). Each sample yielded roughly 18,000 to 100,000 sorted naive CD8+ T cells. Mononuclear cells were isolated from diluted blood by Ficoll-Paque density gradient centrifugation. Before sorting, mononuclear cells were cryopreserved in approximately 10% DMSO with approximately 90% FBS and kept in long-term storage at -150 degrees C. Annexin V and antibodies against CD3, CD8, CCR7 and CD45RA were used to stain the thawed cells. The DNeasy Blood and Tissue Kit was used to extract genomic DNA from snap-frozen pellets of sorted cells.

TCRbeta CDR3 regions were amplified from genomic DNA by a two-step, bias-controlled multiplex PCR. The multiplex PCR included primers specific for each TRBV and TRBJ gene segment. The immunoSEQ Assay was used to generate the TCRbeta repertoire data. For the original study's pipeline: To merge closely related sequences, reads went through filtering and clustering using a relative-frequency ratio and a modified nearest-neighbor algorithm. IMGT annotation was the basis for assigning V, D and J genes to CDR3 sequences. Template counts were normalized for PCR amplification bias and quantified against synthetic TCR CDR3 analog sequences. Only unique productive sequences, defined as in-frame CDR3 sequences without stop codons, were included in the analyses. The immunoSEQ Analyzer software was used to calculate clonality, defined as 1 minus Pielou's evenness, and iChao1 richness. JMP was used for statistical testing, with Student's t-test or a non-parametric test applied depending on Shapiro-Wilk normality results. As stored in TCRdb, this immuneACCESS dataset retains in-frame rearrangements with V and J assigned. A fraction of the clones does not appear; measured against another copy, unresolved V genes explain less than half of the discrepancy, and the remainder lacks a known reason. The V and J calls and clone size were taken over from that table, and D and trimming were inferred from the DNA. Within this sample are roughly 5,000 clones, with 95% to 98% of them counted one time only. The ten largest clones represent about 0.5% of the sample.

CDR3 length: 14 amino acids, cysteine to phenylalanine. Only the CDR3 DNA is retained, 42 bases long and in frame from the first base. According to the germline V gene (reference sequence), CDR1 reads GTSNPN and CDR2 reads SVGIG. Germline trimming amounts to 2 bases on V and 8 bases on J, with 10 as the count of junction bases outside the gene matches. Study-level results and caveats: To track T cell development within individuals, the authors urged prospective longitudinal studies of preterm and term neonates. As limitations, the authors pointed to a small sample size and variable productive template counts among preterm samples. Compared with the older groups, preterm CDR3s were shorter and closer to germline, carrying fewer N additions and showing less junctional trimming. A larger fraction of CDR3 nucleotide sequences was shared among preterm neonates (roughly 2.5%) than among term neonates (around 0.4%), young children (roughly 0.03%) and adults (about 0.01%). Preterm neonates had significantly lower iChao1 richness than all other age groups (p < 0.05) and an even clone distribution, indicating a less rich repertoire.

The sample comprised naive CD8+ T cells from blood. This sequence was found in a human donor in good health. The rearrangement joined TRBV30 to TRBJ1-1, and TRBD1 aligns with 8 junction nucleotides. The CDR3 is CAWSLGQGVLEAFF. In nucleotide form, the sequence is TGTGCCTGGAGTCTAGGACAGGGTGTGTTAGAAGCTTTCTTT.